Below are 4 T cell receptor beta chains sequenced from a single sample in a study of CD8+ T cells in alopecia areata. The sequencing template was cDNA reverse transcribed from extracted RNA. Measured with immunoSEQ multiplex PCR; TCRdb has only the in-frame clones, and not every one. The sample carries 110,000 to 150,000 clones, 40% to 65% recorded once. The sequences come from CD4+ T cells sorted from blood, collected at week 0. All receptors come from a human donor with alopecia areata.

This clone has just one count. The V call is TRBV29-1, the J call TRBJ2-1; 10 nucleotides line up with TRBD2. Trimming at V came to 7 bases and at J to 6 bases, leaving 9 bases not matched to a gene. This CDR3 has 14 residues. Germline CDR1 SQVTM, CDR2 ANQGSEA. The CDR3 region is CSAGEREGGNEQFF. The CDR3 nucleotides are TGCAGCGCCGGCGAGCGGGAGGGGGGCAATGAGCAGTTCTTC.

The V gene is TRBV11-3, the J gene TRBJ2-5, with D tentatively TRBD2 (5 bases). V was shortened by 1 base and J by 7 bases, with 10 bases between the two germline ends. This CDR3 is 13 amino acids long. CDR1 and CDR2 (germline): SGHNT, YENEEA. CDR3 DNA sequence: TGTGCCAGCAGCTTAGTAAGCGGCGGGACCCAGTACTTC. It codes for CASSLVSGGTQYF.

The J gene is TRBJ1-2, the V gene TRBV7-9; D is unclear. Germline assignment: CDR1 SEHNR and CDR2 FQNEAQ (reference sequence). Between the trimmed V and J ends, which lost 6 bases and 4 bases, there was a span of 3 bases. The CDR3 sequence is 10 residues long. Written as DNA, the CDR3 is TGTGCCAGCAGTCGCTATGGCTACACCTTC. Its translation is CASSRYGYTF.

This clone was recorded once. This chain uses TRBV19 with TRBJ2-6; 10 bases fit TRBD1. J gave up 2 bases and V 7 bases, and 11 bases lay outside the gene matches. Germline V gives CDR1 LNHDA, CDR2 SQIVND (reference sequence). The CDR3 has 18 residues. This CDR3 reads CASTSIWGTGAGANVLTF. The CDR3 nucleotides read TGTGCCAGTACCTCAATATGGGGGACAGGGGCTGGGGCCAACGTCCTGACTTTC.